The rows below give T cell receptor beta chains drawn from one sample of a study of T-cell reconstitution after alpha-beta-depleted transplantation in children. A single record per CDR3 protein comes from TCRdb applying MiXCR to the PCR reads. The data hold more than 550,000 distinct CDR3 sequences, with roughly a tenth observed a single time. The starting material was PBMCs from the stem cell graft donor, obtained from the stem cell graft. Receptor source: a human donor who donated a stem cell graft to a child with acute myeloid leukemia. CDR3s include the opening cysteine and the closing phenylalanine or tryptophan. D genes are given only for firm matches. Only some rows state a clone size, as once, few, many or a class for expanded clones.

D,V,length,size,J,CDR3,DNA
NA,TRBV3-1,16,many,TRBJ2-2,CASSPREALYTGELFF,TGTGCCAGCAGCCCCCGAGAAGCTCTTTACACCGGGGAGCTGTTTTTT
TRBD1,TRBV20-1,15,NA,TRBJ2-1,CSARDRRGRRGEQFF,TGCAGTGCTAGAGACCGAAGGGGGCGCCGGGGTGAGCAGTTCTTC
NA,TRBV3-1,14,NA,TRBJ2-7,CASSVDLASYEQYF,TGTGCCAGCAGCGTAGACTTAGCTAGCTACGAGCAGTACTTC
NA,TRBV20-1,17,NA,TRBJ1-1,CCARDGRGPSKNTEAFF,TGCTGTGCTAGAGATGGCAGGGGTCCCTCGAAGAACACTGAAGCTTTCTTT
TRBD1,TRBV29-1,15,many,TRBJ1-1,CSVGYLGQINTEAFF,TGCAGCGTTGGCTACCTGGGACAGATTAACACTGAAGCTTTCTTT
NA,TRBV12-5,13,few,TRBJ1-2,CASGFTGSYGYTF,TGTGCTAGTGGTTTTACCGGGAGCTATGGCTACACCTTC
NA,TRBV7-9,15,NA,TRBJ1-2,CASSLVQGPGRGYTF,TGTGCCAGCAGCTTAGTTCAGGGTCCTGGACGTGGCTACACCTTC
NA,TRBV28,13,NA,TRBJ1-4,CASRLSRWEKLFF,TGTGCCAGCAGGTTGTCGAGGTGGGAAAAACTGTTTTTT
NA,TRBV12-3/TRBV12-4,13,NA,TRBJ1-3,CASSTGSGNTIYF,TGTGCCAGCAGCACAGGTTCTGGAAACACCATATATTTT
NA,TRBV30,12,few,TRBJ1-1,CAWRHGATEAFF,TGTGCCTGGAGACATGGGGCGACGGAAGCTTTCTTT
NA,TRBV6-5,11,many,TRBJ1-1,CASSYGPAAFF,TGTGCCAGCAGCTACGGGCCTGCGGCTTTCTTT
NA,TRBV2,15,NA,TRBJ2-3,CASSVREWVSRVSNF,TGTGCCAGCAGCGTTCGGGAGTGGGTGTCGCGCGTGAGCAACTTT
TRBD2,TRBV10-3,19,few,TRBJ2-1,CAISGAGTSGKLLIDEQFF,TGTGCCATCAGCGGAGCCGGGACTAGCGGGAAGTTACTCATTGATGAGCAGTTCTTC
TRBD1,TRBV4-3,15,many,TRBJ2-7,CASSQMTGGSYEQYF,TGCGCCAGCAGCCAGATGACAGGGGGTAGCTACGAGCAGTACTTC
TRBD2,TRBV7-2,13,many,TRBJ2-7,CASRSSGDYEQYF,TGTGCCAGCAGGTCTAGCGGGGACTACGAGCAGTACTTC
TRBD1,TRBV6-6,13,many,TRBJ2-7,CASIGQGAYEQYF,TGTGCCAGCATCGGACAGGGGGCTTACGAGCAGTACTTC
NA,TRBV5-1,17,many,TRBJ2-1,CASSAGLMLSSYNEQFF,TGCGCCAGCAGCGCGGGTCTTATGCTGAGCTCCTACAATGAGCAGTTCTTC
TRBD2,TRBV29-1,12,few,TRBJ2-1,CSGTSLHNEQFF,TGCAGCGGGACTAGTTTACACAATGAGCAGTTCTTC
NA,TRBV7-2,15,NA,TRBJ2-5,CASSLDRVTQETQYF,TGTGCCAGCAGCTTGGATCGGGTCACCCAAGAGACCCAGTACTTC
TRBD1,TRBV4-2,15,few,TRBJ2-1,CASSPADRGYSEQFF,TGTGCCAGCAGCCCCGCCGACAGGGGATACAGTGAGCAGTTCTTC
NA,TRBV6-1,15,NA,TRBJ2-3,CASRNTRYSTDTQYF,TGTGCCAGCAGAAATACTCGTTATAGCACAGATACGCAGTATTTT
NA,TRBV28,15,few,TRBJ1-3,CASSPVERSGNTIYF,TGTGCCAGCAGTCCTGTGGAGAGGTCTGGAAACACCATATATTTT
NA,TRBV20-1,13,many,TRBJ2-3,CSAGAGRADTQYF,TGCAGTGCTGGAGCGGGTCGGGCAGATACGCAGTATTTT
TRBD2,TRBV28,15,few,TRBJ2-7,CASRGLAGDSYEQYF,TGTGCCAGTCGCGGACTAGCGGGAGACTCCTACGAGCAGTACTTC
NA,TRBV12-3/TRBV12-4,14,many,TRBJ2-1,CASDRFGPRNEQFF,TGTGCCAGCGATAGGTTTGGACCGCGCAATGAGCAGTTCTTC
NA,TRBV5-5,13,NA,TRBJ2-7,CASGRDVAYEQYF,TGTGCCAGCGGAAGGGACGTAGCCTACGAGCAGTACTTC
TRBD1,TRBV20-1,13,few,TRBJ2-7,CSAGTGLAYEQYF,TGCAGTGCTGGGACAGGGCTTGCCTACGAGCAGTACTTC
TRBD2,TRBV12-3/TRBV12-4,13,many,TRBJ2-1,CASSAHSSGSEFF,TGTGCCAGCAGTGCCCACTCTAGCGGGAGCGAGTTCTTC
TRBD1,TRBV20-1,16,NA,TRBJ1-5,CSARGAARGLWQPQHF,TGCAGTGCTCGAGGGGCCGCCAGGGGGCTTTGGCAGCCCCAGCATTTT
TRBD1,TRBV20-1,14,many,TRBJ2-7,CSGENRQGSYEQYF,TGCAGCGGAGAAAATCGACAGGGATCCTACGAGCAGTACTTC
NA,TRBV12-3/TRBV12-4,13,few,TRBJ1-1,CASILAERTEAFF,TGTGCCAGCATCTTGGCAGAGCGTACTGAAGCTTTCTTT
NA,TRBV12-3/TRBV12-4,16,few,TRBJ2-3,CASSLPSGGVPDTQYF,TGTGCCAGCAGTTTACCCTCCGGGGGAGTCCCAGATACGCAGTATTTT
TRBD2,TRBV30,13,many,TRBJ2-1,CAWSVRREDEQFF,TGTGCCTGGAGTGTACGGCGGGAGGACGAGCAGTTCTTC
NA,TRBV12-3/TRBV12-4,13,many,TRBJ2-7,CASSLNTLYEQYF,TGTGCCAGCAGTTTAAACACTTTATACGAGCAGTACTTC
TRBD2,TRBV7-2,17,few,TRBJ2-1,CASSLTTGTSGAREQFF,TGTGCCAGCAGCTTAACCACCGGGACTAGCGGGGCCCGGGAGCAGTTCTTC
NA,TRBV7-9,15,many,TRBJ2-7,CASGPPAGDRYEQYF,TGTGCCAGCGGCCCCCCCGCGGGAGACAGGTACGAGCAGTACTTC
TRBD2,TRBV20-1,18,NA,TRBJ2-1,CCAPPSSGRHTGYNEQFF,TGCTGTGCTCCCCCATCTAGCGGAAGGCACACGGGGTACAATGAGCAGTTCTTC
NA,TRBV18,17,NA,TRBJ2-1,CASSPFARLASYNEQFF,TGTGCCAGCTCACCATTTGCTCGGCTAGCGTCTTACAATGAGCAGTTCTTC
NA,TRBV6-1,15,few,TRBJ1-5,CASRPFGGQGQPQHF,TGTGCCAGCAGACCCTTCGGGGGGCAGGGTCAGCCCCAGCATTTT
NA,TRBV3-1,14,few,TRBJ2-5,CASSPTRVGETQYF,TGTGCCAGCAGCCCAACCAGGGTGGGGGAGACCCAGTACTTC
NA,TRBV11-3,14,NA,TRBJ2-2,CASSMDSWAGELFF,TGTGCCAGCAGCATGGACAGTTGGGCCGGGGAGCTGTTTTTT
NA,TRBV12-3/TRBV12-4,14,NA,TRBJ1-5,CASSSDISNQPQHF,TGTGCCAGCAGCTCGGACATTAGCAATCAGCCCCAGCATTTT
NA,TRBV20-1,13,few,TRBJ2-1,CSASLGGTNEQFF,TGCAGTGCTAGTCTAGGAGGAACCAATGAGCAGTTCTTC
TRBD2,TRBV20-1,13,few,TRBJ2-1,CSAASGSLDEQFF,TGCAGTGCGGCTAGCGGGAGTTTGGATGAGCAGTTCTTC
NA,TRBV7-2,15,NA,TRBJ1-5,CASSKESGNNQPQHF,TGTGCCAGCAGCAAAGAGTCAGGGAACAATCAGCCCCAGCATTTT